This T cell receptor (beta chain) was identified in a study of T cell changes during pregnancy in multiple sclerosis. Remarks on this clone: A read error may account for a junction end that differs from germline.

This CDR3 contains 14 residues. The germline V gene encodes CDR1 SGHAT and CDR2 FQNNGV. TCRdb keeps only in-frame clones here, not all; method: immunoSEQ multiplex PCR. Here the sample spans about 36,000 clones, 92% being singletons. Sequenced material: PBMCs (not recorded whether the cells were cultured). The V and J genes are TRBV11-2 and TRBJ2-2; either TRBD1 or TRBD2 may supply D (5 bases each). The source is a female donor with multiple sclerosis, enrolled in a pregnancy study. In nucleotides, the CDR3 is TGTGCCAGCAGCTTAGGGTTAGTCTCGGGACCTATTGTTTTT. Protein product: CASSLGLVSGPIVF.